This TCR beta chain comes out of a study of T cell changes during pregnancy in multiple sclerosis. CDR3 length: 15 amino acids. After removal of 3 bases from V and 5 bases from J, the junction contained 5 bases not matched to a gene. Germline V gene lookup returns CDR1 MDHEN and CDR2 SYDVKM. The data were produced by immunoSEQ multiplex PCR, yet TCRdb's version contains in-frame clones alone and is incomplete. The sample yields about 56,000 clones, 87% seen once. Material: peripheral blood from another person, used as feeder cells. The receptor's source is a human donor whose cells served as feeder cells for cultures in a pregnancy study. The chain links TRBV28 to TRBJ2-5, with 11 nucleotides matching TRBD2. The CDR3 loop reads CASSFSPSGRETQYF. CDR3 DNA sequence: TGTGCCAGCAGTTTTTCCCCTAGCGGGAGGGAGACCCAGTACTTC.